Below are 27 T cell receptor beta chains sequenced from a single sample in a study of cytomegalovirus exposure and HLA in healthy donors. PCR employed 60 Vbeta and 13 Jbeta primers. The method was immunoSEQ multiplex PCR; TCRdb's version includes in-frame clones alone and lacks a portion of them. The profile shows some 190,000 clones, just over 75% of them singletons. The sample taken for sequencing was PBMCs. These receptors were collected from a man between 18 and 29 years old in good health and CMV-seronegative.

The count of this clone is one. The rearrangement links TRBV5-6 to TRBJ1-1, with D unclear. Trimming took 0 bases from V and 2 from J, leaving 8 bases between them. The CDR3 has 14 residues. The germline gives CDR1 SGHDT, CDR2 YYEEEE. The CDR3 nucleotides read TGTGCCAGCAGCTTGGGCACGGTTAACACTGAAGCTTTCTTT. Translated: CASSLGTVNTEAFF.

J is TRBJ1-2 and V is TRBV7-2; 10 bases line up with TRBD1. This CDR3 region has 14 residues. After removal of 5 bases from V and 6 bases from J, the junction contained 6 bases not matched to a gene. Germline V lookup: CDR1 SGHTA, CDR2 FQGNSA. CDR3 loop: CASSQDRGSHGYTF. In nucleotides, the CDR3 is TGTGCCAGCAGCCAGGACAGGGGGTCCCATGGCTACACCTTC.

In nucleotides, the CDR3 is TGTGCCTGGAGTGTACTTCTCGGGGGTGGAAATGAGCAGTTCTTC. The encoded protein is CAWSVLLGGGNEQFF. The genes are TRBV30 and TRBJ2-1; tentatively, D is TRBD2 (6 bases). Germline V lookup: CDR1 GTSNPN, CDR2 SVGIG (reference sequence). This CDR3 spans 15 amino acids. The V end lost 0 bases, the J end lost 7 bases, and 16 bases lay between the germline ends.

The chain couples TRBV6-6 to TRBJ2-5, with D unresolved. The J call may be faulty, since TRBJ2-7 better matches the DNA end. This CDR3 region has 11 residues. The germline V gene has CDR1 MNHNY and CDR2 SVGAGI (reference sequence). The CDR3 here is CASSYASEQYF. The CDR3 coding sequence is TGTGCCAGCAGTTATGCGTCCGAGCAGTACTTC.

This chain links TRBV7-9 with TRBJ2-5; 11 nucleotides align to TRBD2. The CDR3 is made up of 19 amino acids. Looked up from germline, CDR1 is SEHNR and CDR2 is FQNEAQ (reference sequence). Trimming removed 1 base from V and 0 bases from J; junction bases left unmatched: 10. CDR3 coding DNA: TGTGCCAGCAGCTTAGGATTTACTAGCGGGAGTAGGGACCAAGAGACCCAGTACTTC. As protein: CASSLGFTSGSRDQETQYF.

The gene calls are TRBV29-1 and TRBJ2-7; D is uncertain. CDR1 and CDR2 from the germline V gene are SQVTM and ANQGSEA. V shed 6 bases and J shed 3 bases, with 9 bases lying between them. This CDR3 spans 11 amino acids. The CDR3 nucleotides read TGCAGCGTCCGAAGCCACTACGAGCAGTACTTC. Protein sequence: CSVRSHYEQYF.

Note on this clone: One end of the junction does not line up with germline, which may come from a read error. V usage is TRBV13 and J usage is TRBJ2-7; D not resolved. The CDR3 loop spans 13 amino acids. Germline V gene lookup returns CDR1 PRHDT and CDR2 FYEKMQ (reference sequence). CDR3 sequence: CVSSSPLYYEQYF. CDR3 nucleotides: TGTGTCAGCAGCTCCCCCCTTTACTACGAGCAGTACTTC.

The DNA for the CDR3 is TGTGCCACCAGCAGAGAAGAGGGGGTAGGCGATGGCTACACCTTC. Its protein is CATSREEGVGDGYTF. This chain uses TRBV15 with TRBJ1-2; D is perhaps TRBD1 (6 bases). In germline, CDR1 is LNHNV, CDR2 YYDKDF (reference sequence). The CDR3 length is 15 residues. Trimming took off 0 bases at V and 6 bases at J, with 14 bases between the two ends.

The chain joins TRBV7-9 to TRBJ1-2; no definite D call. Germline lookup yields CDR1 SEHNR and CDR2 FQNEAQ (reference sequence). V was shortened by 3 bases and J by 4 bases, with 15 bases between the two germline ends. This CDR3 spans 15 amino acids. CDR3 amino acids: CASSFGGDVSYGYTF. The CDR3 coding sequence is TGTGCCAGCAGCTTCGGCGGCGATGTTAGCTATGGCTACACCTTC.

This chain connects TRBV7-3 to TRBJ2-1, with 9 bases fitting TRBD2. The CDR3 totals 19 residues. With 1 base clipped from V and 0 bases from J, the junction kept 10 bases outside the gene matches. Germline lookup yields CDR1 SGHTA and CDR2 FQGTGA. The CDR3 coding sequence is TGTGCCAGCAGCTTAATCTACCAGCGGGGGGACTTCTCCTACAATGAGCAGTTCTTC. It yields the protein CASSLIYQRGDFSYNEQFF.

The sample holds one count of this clone. V gene TRBV6-6 combines with J gene TRBJ1-2; no firm D call. Germline assignment: CDR1 MNHNY and CDR2 SVGAGI (reference sequence). CDR3 length equals 15 residues. V shed 3 bases and J shed 10 bases, with 21 bases lying between them. The CDR3 sequence is CASSYDPYLLLNYTF. CDR3 DNA sequence: TGTGCCAGCAGTTATGATCCGTACCTACTACTGAACTACACCTTC.

This chain uses TRBV5-1 with TRBJ2-7; the match to TRBD1 covers 10 bases. The V and J ends lost 3 bases and 2 bases, in that order; junction bases with no gene match: 5. Germline loops: CDR1 SGHRS, CDR2 YFSETQ. The CDR3 runs to 15 residues. The CDR3 DNA sequence: TGCGCCAGCAGCTCCCCGGGACAGGGGCCCTACGAGCAGTACTTC. The encoded protein is CASSSPGQGPYEQYF.

As DNA, the CDR3 is TGTGCCAGCAGTGAAGTTGGTAGCGGGGGGGTCTACGAGCAGTACTTC. Translated: CASSEVGSGGVYEQYF. V and J are TRBV2 and TRBJ2-7; 11 bases are a match to TRBD2. V shed 1 base and J 3 bases; nucleotides not matched to a gene: 5. The CDR3 contains 16 residues. Germline-derived CDR1 and CDR2 are SNHLY and FYNNEI.

The chain uses TRBV19 and TRBJ1-3; a possible D gene is TRBD1 (6 bases). V lost 3 bases to trimming and J lost 7 bases, with 10 bases between them. The CDR3 is made up of 13 amino acids. The germline V gene has CDR1 LNHDA and CDR2 SQIVND (reference sequence). The CDR3 coding sequence is TGTGCCAGTAGTATGGAGAGGGGGAACACCATATATTTT. Its translation is CASSMERGNTIYF.

J is TRBJ1-4 and V is TRBV7-9; tentatively, D is TRBD1 (5 bases). The CDR3 spans 11 residues. The V gene's germline CDR1 is SEHNR and CDR2 FQNEAQ (reference sequence). Trimming took off 5 bases at V and 13 bases at J, with 11 bases between the two ends. CDR3 nucleotides: TGTGCCAGCAGCAGACAGAACGGACTGTTTTTT. It translates to CASSRQNGLFF.

On this clone: Distinct nucleotide sequences in the sample also encode this CDR3. This sequence joins TRBV2 and TRBJ1-2; maybe TRBD1 (6 bases). Trimming cost V 5 bases and J 2 bases, with 15 bases left between them. Germline loops: CDR1 SNHLY, CDR2 FYNNEI. This CDR3 is built from 15 residues. The CDR3 DNA sequence: TGTGCCAGCAGTTTACAGGGAGCTCGAAACTATGGCTACACCTTC. This sequence encodes CASSLQGARNYGYTF. Variable domain in full (rest from reference TRBV2 and TRBJ1-2): EPEVTQTPSHQVTQMGQEVILRCVPISNHLYFYWYRQILGQKVEFLVSFYNNEISEKSEIFDDQFSVERPDGSNFTLKIRSTKLEDSAMYFCASSLQGARNYGYTFGSGTRLTVV.

This chain connects TRBV11-3 to TRBJ2-7; D is perhaps TRBD2 (6 bases). CDR3 length equals 16 residues. V dropped 1 base and J dropped 2 bases, with 15 bases sitting between them. Looked up from germline, CDR1 is SGHNT and CDR2 is YENEEA. CDR3 sequence reads: CASSLGLKGTPYEQYF. CDR3 DNA sequence: TGTGCCAGCAGCTTAGGACTTAAAGGGACTCCCTACGAGCAGTACTTC.

This sequence joins TRBV9 and TRBJ1-5; no clear D gene. This CDR3 has 14 amino acids. Germline assignment: CDR1 SGDLS and CDR2 YYNGEE. Trimming stripped 0 bases from V and 3 bases from J, with 7 bases between. The CDR3 reads CASSVGGVNQPQHF. Here the CDR3 DNA reads TGTGCCAGCAGCGTAGGGGGAGTCAATCAGCCCCAGCATTTT.

This clone was picked up a small number of times. The V call is TRBV4-3, the J call TRBJ2-7, with D possibly TRBD1 on 5 matching bases. Germline V gene sequence: CDR1 LGHNA, CDR2 YSLEER. The CDR3 covers 15 residues. V lost 0 bases, J lost 3 bases, and 12 bases lay in between. The CDR3 protein is CASSQDGGQNYEQYF. The CDR3 DNA reads as TGCGCCAGCAGCCAAGATGGTGGACAAAACTACGAGCAGTACTTC.

J is TRBJ1-4 and V is TRBV7-9; 11 bases are a match to TRBD1. Germline lookup yields CDR1 SEHNR and CDR2 FQNEAQ (reference sequence). CDR3 size: 12 residues. V lost 5 bases to trimming and J lost 15 bases; unmatched junction nucleotides: 5. The CDR3 is CASSLGQGAVFF. Written as DNA, the CDR3 is TGTGCCAGCAGCCTTGGACAGGGGGCCGTGTTTTTT.

The V call is TRBV7-2, the J call TRBJ2-2, with 16 positions matching TRBD2. The germline CDR1 and CDR2 sequences are SGHTA and FQGNSA. The length of the CDR3 is 19 residues. V was clipped by 5 bases and J by 1 base; unmatched bases: 7. The DNA of the CDR3 is TGTGCCAGCAGCCGCGGGACTAGCGGGGGGGGACGGAACACCGGGGAGCTGTTTTTT. This gives the protein CASSRGTSGGGRNTGELFF. Combining the CDR3 with reference TRBV7-2 and TRBJ2-2 gives the whole variable domain GAGVSQSPSNKVTEKGKDVELRCDPISGHTALYWYRQSLGQGLEFLIYFQGNSAPDKSGLPSDRFSAERTGGSVSTLTIQRTQQEDSAVYLCASSRGTSGGGRNTGELFFGEGSRLTVL.

The chain couples TRBV28 to TRBJ2-1, with D uncertain. CDR3 size: 13 residues. Germline V lookup: CDR1 MDHEN, CDR2 SYDVKM. V lost 5 bases and J lost 12, with 17 bases in between. CDR3 nucleotide sequence: TGTGCCAGCAGTCTAACCGTACAGTTCGGGCAGTTCTTC. Translated, it gives CASSLTVQFGQFF.

The V call is TRBV7-2, the J call TRBJ2-7; TRBD2 matches at 7 bases. The CDR3 runs 16 residues. V trimming: 0 bases; J trimming: 7 bases; junction bases outside the gene matches: 12. In germline, CDR1 is SGHTA, CDR2 FQGNSA. Here the CDR3 DNA reads TGTGCCAGCAGCTTAGCGCGGAGCGGGACTCGAAGGGAGCAGTACTTC. Translating gives CASSLARSGTRREQYF. The complete variable domain, with remaining parts taken from reference TRBV7-2 and TRBJ2-7, reads GAGVSQSPSNKVTEKGKDVELRCDPISGHTALYWYRQSLGQGLEFLIYFQGNSAPDKSGLPSDRFSAERTGGSVSTLTIQRTQQEDSAVYLCASSLARSGTRREQYFGPGTRLTVT.

Written as DNA, the CDR3 is TGTGCCAGCTCACTCTCCAGGGGCCAAGCCAATGAGCAGTTCTTC. The encoded protein is CASSLSRGQANEQFF. This chain links TRBV18 with TRBJ2-1, with a possible D match to TRBD1 (6 bases). V lost 4 bases and J 6 bases, leaving 16 bases between the germline ends. The germline V gene has CDR1 KGHSH and CDR2 LQKENI. This CDR3 contains 15 residues.

The rearrangement uses TRBV27 and TRBJ2-1, with D possibly being TRBD2 (7 bases). Germline lookup yields CDR1 MNHEY and CDR2 SMNVEV (reference sequence). CDR3 size: 12 residues. V was pared by 5 bases and J by 7 bases, with 9 bases between. The CDR3 protein is CASSEGGNEQFF. DNA of the CDR3: TGTGCCAGCAGTGAGGGGGGGAATGAGCAGTTCTTC.

This chain links TRBV5-1 with TRBJ2-1; 9 bases align to TRBD1. V lost 3 bases, J lost 1 base, and 2 bases stayed unmatched. The germline CDR1 and CDR2 sequences are SGHRS and YFSETQ. The CDR3 spans 15 residues. The CDR3 region is CASSSGTGSYNEQFF. CDR3 DNA: TGCGCCAGCAGCTCCGGGACAGGGTCCTACAATGAGCAGTTCTTC.

This chain connects TRBV5-1 to TRBJ2-7; maybe TRBD1 (6 bases). Trimming took off 1 base at V and 6 bases at J, with 20 bases between the two ends. Looked up from germline, CDR1 is SGHRS and CDR2 is YFSETQ. This CDR3 region has 16 residues. The CDR3 loop is CASSLPLIAGVGEQYF. The DNA for the CDR3 is TGCGCCAGCAGCTTGCCCCTGATTGCAGGGGTGGGCGAGCAGTACTTC.